The source of this T cell receptor (beta chain) is a study of OX40 agonist ivuxolimab in advanced cancers. Overall study context: Patients were given ivuxolimab, an antibody that agonizes OX40 (CD134).

Worth noting for this clone: What it binds is not known.

Baseline, cycle 4 day 1, and cycle 7 day 1 were the blood sampling points. Study outcomes and limitations: Certain nonresponding patients likewise had low normalized T-cell clonal expansion.

Data came from immunoSEQ multiplex PCR; TCRdb stores just in-frame clones and leaves some out. The top ten clones hold approximately 20% of a sample with 75,000 to 80,000 clones, about 93% of them seen once. The CDR3 extends over 12 amino acids. The ends were cut back, 3 bases at V and 6 bases at J, with 8 bases in the middle. Germline V CDR1 and CDR2: MDHEN, SYDVKM. The receptor's source is an adult with an advanced solid tumor such as melanoma, head and neck, liver or kidney cancer. The input for sequencing was CD4+ or CD8+ T cells sorted from blood, taken in a trial of the OX40 agonist ivuxolimab. J is TRBJ1-1 and V is TRBV28; D is perhaps TRBD1 (5 bases). The DNA of the CDR3 is TGTGCCAGCAGTTTTTGGGGACCTGAAGCTTTCTTT. As protein: CASSFWGPEAFF.